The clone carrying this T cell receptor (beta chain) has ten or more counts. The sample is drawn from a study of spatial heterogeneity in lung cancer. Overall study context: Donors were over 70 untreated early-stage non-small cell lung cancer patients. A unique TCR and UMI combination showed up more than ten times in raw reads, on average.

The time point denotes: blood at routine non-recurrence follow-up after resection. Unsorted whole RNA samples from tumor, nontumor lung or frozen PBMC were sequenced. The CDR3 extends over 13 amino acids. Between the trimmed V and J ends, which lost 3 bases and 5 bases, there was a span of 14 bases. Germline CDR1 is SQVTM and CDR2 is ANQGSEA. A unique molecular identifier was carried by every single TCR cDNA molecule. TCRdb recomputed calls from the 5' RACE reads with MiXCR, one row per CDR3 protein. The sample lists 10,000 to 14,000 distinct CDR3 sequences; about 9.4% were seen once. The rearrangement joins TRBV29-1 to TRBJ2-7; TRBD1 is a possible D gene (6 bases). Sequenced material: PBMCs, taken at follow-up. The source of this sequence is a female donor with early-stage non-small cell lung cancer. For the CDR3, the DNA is TGCAGCGTTGATATGACAGGTTACCACGAGCAGTACTTC. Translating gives CSVDMTGYHEQYF.